This T cell receptor beta chain emerged from a study of cytomegalovirus exposure and HLA in healthy donors. Overall study results and limits: Several of the most significant clusters appeared, in a later analysis, to be linked to common viral pathogens. Most sequenced TCRs were rare (though some public TCRs occurred in many donors).

PCR was performed using 60 Vbeta and 13 Jbeta primers. Using immunoSEQ multiplex PCR, the repertoire was profiled, and TCRdb retains in-frame clones only, with some absent. The sample carries 120,000 to 150,000 clones, over 80% recorded once. As regards this clone: Its antigen is not known.

The receptor comes from a woman aged 25 to 39 in good health and CMV-seronegative. Sequenced: PBMCs.

The CDR3 DNA reads TGTGCCAGCAGTTCACCACAGGGTAGCACAGATACGCAGTATTTT. Translated, it gives CASSSPQGSTDTQYF. The V call is TRBV28, the J call TRBJ2-3; tentatively, D is TRBD1 (6 bases). The germline V gene has CDR1 MDHEN and CDR2 SYDVKM. Deletions cut 4 bases from V and 0 bases from J, with 11 bases between. The length of the CDR3 is 15 residues.